This T cell receptor beta chain was captured by sequencing in a study of Ad26.COV2.S vaccination and SARS-CoV-2 variants. Study details: The study gave Ad26.COV2.S intramuscularly, once or twice 56 days apart. Study-level points and caveats: For non-spike TCRs, breadth in vaccine recipients resembled that in placebo recipients. Substantial post-vaccination breadth of spike-specific CD8+ and CD4+ T cell responses was reported.

Treatment of the sample: roughly 20 received Ad26.COV2.S at low or high dose, single or two shots; 5 received placebo; per-sample allocation not given. It was on day 63 after the first vaccine or placebo injection that samples were taken. The table came from immunoSEQ multiplex PCR; TCRdb's copy has only in-frame clones and leaves some out. The sample contains approximately 300,000 clones, approximately 80% of which appear only once. As for this clone: Its antigen is unknown.

With 5 bases clipped from V and 2 bases from J, the junction kept 6 bases outside the gene matches. The CDR3 runs 16 residues. Looked up from germline, CDR1 is SNHLY and CDR2 is FYNNEI. Sample: peripheral blood, taken in a trial of Ad26.COV2.S vaccine versus placebo. The chain recombines TRBV2 with TRBJ2-5; 12 bases are a match to TRBD2. This receptor was taken from a person aged 18-60 years who received the Ad26.COV2.S COVID-19 vaccine or a placebo. The CDR3 spells CASSNRLAGVQETQYF. The CDR3, as DNA: TGTGCCAGCAGTAATAGACTAGCGGGGGTGCAAGAGACCCAGTACTTC.